This note documents a single T cell receptor beta chain sequence. CDR1 and CDR2 from the germline V gene are SGHTA and FQGNSA. Trimming removed 0 bases from V and 5 bases from J, with 12 bases in between. The CDR3 covers 15 residues. These data originate in a study of blood T cell repertoires in COVID-19. Per the authors' pipeline: Estimation of nucleated cell counts was performed using reference gene primer amplification. Using immunoSEQ multiplex PCR, the repertoire was profiled, and TCRdb retains in-frame clones only, with some absent. That table furnishes V, J and clone size, whereas the DNA furnished D and trimming. The profile covers some 120,000 clones, with roughly 90% appearing a single time and about 1% taken by the ten largest.

The TCR was taken from a woman aged 80 or over with acute or convalescent COVID-19. The sample taken for sequencing was peripheral blood. This chain joins TRBV7-2 and TRBJ2-3; possible D gene TRBD2, 7 bases. CDR3 in DNA: TGTGCCAGCAGCTTAGCGGGGGGGCATCAAGATACGCAGTATTTT. Translation: CASSLAGGHQDTQYF.